This paragraph reports one T cell receptor (beta chain). The antigen is not known. The V and J ends lost 5 bases and 3 bases, in that order; junction bases with no gene match: 16. Germline CDR1 SGHAT, CDR2 FQNNGV. The CDR3 spans 18 residues. Amplification used 60 Vbeta primers and 13 Jbeta primers. As originally analysed: Approximately 83 million unique TCR beta chains, some 11 million shared, were counted in a later analysis. Assay used: immunoSEQ multiplex PCR; TCRdb lists only in-frame clones, some missing. V and J calls and clone size are given by that table; D and trimming were obtained from the DNA. With around 76,000 clones in the sample, the ten largest clones hold about 5%. This sample is part of a study of cytomegalovirus exposure and HLA in healthy donors. Study results and caveats: High specificity and sensitivity for cytomegalovirus status were reported for the classifier. Previous analysis showed most TCR beta V segments were productive about 90% or about 30% of the time.

This receptor was obtained from a man in his forties in good health and CMV-seronegative. Sequences were obtained from PBMCs. The gene calls are TRBV11-2 and TRBJ2-3; 8 bases align to TRBD2. CDR3 sequence reads: CASSRPSGASGRTDTQYF. The CDR3 nucleotides read TGTGCCAGCAGCCGACCTTCAGGTGCGAGCGGGAGAACAGATACGCAGTATTTT.